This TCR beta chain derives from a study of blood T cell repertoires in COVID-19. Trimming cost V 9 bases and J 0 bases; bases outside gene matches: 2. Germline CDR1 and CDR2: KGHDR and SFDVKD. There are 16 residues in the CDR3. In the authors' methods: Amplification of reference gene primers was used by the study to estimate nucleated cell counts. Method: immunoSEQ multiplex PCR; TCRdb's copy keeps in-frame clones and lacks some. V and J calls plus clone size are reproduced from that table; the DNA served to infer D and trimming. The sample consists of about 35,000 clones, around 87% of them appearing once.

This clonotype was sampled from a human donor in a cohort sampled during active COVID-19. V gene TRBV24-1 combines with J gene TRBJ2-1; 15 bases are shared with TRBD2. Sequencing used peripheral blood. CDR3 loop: CATGTSGGSSYNEQFF. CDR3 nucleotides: TGTGCCACCGGGACTAGCGGGGGGAGCTCCTACAATGAGCAGTTCTTC.